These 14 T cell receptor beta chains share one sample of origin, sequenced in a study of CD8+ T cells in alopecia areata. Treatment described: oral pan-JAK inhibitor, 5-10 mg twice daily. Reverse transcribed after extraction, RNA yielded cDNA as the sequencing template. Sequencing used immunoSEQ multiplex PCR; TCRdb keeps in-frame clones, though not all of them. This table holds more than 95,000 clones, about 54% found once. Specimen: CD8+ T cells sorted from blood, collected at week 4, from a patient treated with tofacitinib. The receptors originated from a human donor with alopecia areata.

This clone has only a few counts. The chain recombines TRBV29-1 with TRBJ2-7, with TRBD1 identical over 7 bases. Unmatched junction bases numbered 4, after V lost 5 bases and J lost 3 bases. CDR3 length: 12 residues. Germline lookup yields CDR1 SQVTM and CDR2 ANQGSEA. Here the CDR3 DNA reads TGCAGCGTTCTGGACAGGAGCTACGAGCAGTACTTC. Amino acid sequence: CSVLDRSYEQYF.

CDR3 in amino acids: CAWTSESTDTQYF. CDR3 nucleotides: TGTGCCTGGACTAGCGAAAGCACAGATACGCAGTATTTT. V and J are TRBV30 and TRBJ2-3, with D possibly matching TRBD2 (6 bases). The CDR3 consists of 13 residues. The V gene lost 4 bases and the J gene lost 0 bases, with 8 bases spanning the gap. The germline gives CDR1 GTSNPN, CDR2 SVGIG (reference sequence).

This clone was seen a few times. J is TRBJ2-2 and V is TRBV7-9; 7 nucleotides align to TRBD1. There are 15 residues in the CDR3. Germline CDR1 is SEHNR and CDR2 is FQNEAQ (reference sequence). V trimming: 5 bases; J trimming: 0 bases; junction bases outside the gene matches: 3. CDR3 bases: TGTGCCAGCAGCCCGACAGGGACGAACACCGGGGAGCTGTTTTTT. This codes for CASSPTGTNTGELFF.

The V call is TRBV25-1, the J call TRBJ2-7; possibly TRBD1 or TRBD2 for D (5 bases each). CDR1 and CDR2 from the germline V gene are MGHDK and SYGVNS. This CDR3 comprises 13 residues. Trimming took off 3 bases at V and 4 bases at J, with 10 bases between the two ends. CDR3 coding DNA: TGTGCCAGCAGTGAGGGGGAAGGGTACGAGCAGTACTTC. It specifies CASSEGEGYEQYF.

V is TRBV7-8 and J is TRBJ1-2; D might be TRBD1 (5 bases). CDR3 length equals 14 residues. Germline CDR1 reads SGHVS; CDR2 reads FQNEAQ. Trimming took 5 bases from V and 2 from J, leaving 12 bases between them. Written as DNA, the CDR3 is TGTGCCAGCAGCCCCGGGACCATAAACTATGGCTACACCTTC. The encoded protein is CASSPGTINYGYTF. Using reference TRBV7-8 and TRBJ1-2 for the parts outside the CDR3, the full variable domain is GAGVSQSPRYKVAKRGQDVALRCDPISGHVSLFWYQQALGQGPEFLTYFQNEAQLDKSGLPSDRFFAERPEGSVSTLKIQRTQQEDSAVYLCASSPGTINYGYTFGSGTRLTVV.

Here the CDR3 DNA reads TGTGCCAGCAGCTATGGACCGCCCCCTGAGCAGTTCTTC. This sequence encodes CASSYGPPPEQFF. V is TRBV7-8 and J is TRBJ2-1; D is unclear. CDR1 and CDR2 from the germline V gene are SGHVS and FQNEAQ. Trimming removed 4 bases from V and 9 bases from J, with 13 bases in between. The CDR3 length is 13 residues.

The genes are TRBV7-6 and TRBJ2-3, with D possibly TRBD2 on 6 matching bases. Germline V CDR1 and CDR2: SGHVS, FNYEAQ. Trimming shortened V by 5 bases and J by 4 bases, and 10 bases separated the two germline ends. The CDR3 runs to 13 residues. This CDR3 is CASSPPGADTQYF. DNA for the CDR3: TGTGCCAGCAGCCCCCCGGGAGCAGATACGCAGTATTTT.

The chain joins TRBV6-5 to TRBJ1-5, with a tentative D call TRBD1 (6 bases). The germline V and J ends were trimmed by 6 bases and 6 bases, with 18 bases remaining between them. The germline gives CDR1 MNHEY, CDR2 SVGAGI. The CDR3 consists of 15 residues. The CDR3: CASSPSAGEAQPQHF. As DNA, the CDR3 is TGTGCCAGCAGCCCCTCGGCAGGGGAGGCTCAGCCCCAGCATTTT.

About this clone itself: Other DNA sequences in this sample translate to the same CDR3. The CDR3 sequence: CAWSEGYGYTF. In DNA form, the CDR3 reads TGTGCCTGGAGTGAGGGCTATGGCTACACCTTC. V and J are TRBV30 and TRBJ1-2; D gene unclear. The germline V gene encodes CDR1 GTSNPN and CDR2 SVGIG (reference sequence). This CDR3 region has 11 residues. Trimming cost V 1 base and J 4 bases, with 4 bases left between them. The full variable domain, its missing parts supplied by reference TRBV30 and TRBJ1-2, is SQTIHQWPATLVQPVGSPLSLECTVEGTSNPNLYWYRQAAGRGLQLLFYSVGIGQISSEVPQNLSASRPQDRQFILSSKKLLLSDSGFYLCAWSEGYGYTFGSGTRLTVV.

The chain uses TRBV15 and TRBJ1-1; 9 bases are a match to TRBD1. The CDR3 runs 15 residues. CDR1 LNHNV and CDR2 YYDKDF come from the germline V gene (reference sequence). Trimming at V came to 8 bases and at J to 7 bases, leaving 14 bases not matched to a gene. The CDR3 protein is CATFRTGEGGLEAFF. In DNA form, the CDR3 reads TGTGCCACCTTCCGGACAGGGGAGGGGGGGCTTGAAGCTTTCTTT.

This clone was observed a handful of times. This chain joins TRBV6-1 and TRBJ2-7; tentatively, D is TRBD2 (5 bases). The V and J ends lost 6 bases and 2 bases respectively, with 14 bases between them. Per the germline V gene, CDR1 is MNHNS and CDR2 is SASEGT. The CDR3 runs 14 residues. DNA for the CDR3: TGTGCCAGCAGGGATAGCCTAGCCGCCTACGAGCAGTACTTC. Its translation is CASRDSLAAYEQYF.

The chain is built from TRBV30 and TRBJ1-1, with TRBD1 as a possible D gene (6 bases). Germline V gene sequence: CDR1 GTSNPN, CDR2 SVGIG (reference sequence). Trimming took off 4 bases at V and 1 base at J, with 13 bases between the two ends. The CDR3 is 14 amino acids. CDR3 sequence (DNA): TGTGCCTGGACTGTCTTGACAGGGAACACTGAAGCTTTCTTT. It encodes CAWTVLTGNTEAFF.

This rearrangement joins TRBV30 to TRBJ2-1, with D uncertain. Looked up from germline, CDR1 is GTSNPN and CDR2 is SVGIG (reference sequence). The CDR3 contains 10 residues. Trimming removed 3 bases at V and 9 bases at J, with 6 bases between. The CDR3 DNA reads TGTGCCTGGAGAGGAGTTGAGCAGTTCTTC. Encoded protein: CAWRGVEQFF. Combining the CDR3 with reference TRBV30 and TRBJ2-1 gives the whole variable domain SQTIHQWPATLVQPVGSPLSLECTVEGTSNPNLYWYRQAAGRGLQLLFYSVGIGQISSEVPQNLSASRPQDRQFILSSKKLLLSDSGFYLCAWRGVEQFFGPGTRLTVL.

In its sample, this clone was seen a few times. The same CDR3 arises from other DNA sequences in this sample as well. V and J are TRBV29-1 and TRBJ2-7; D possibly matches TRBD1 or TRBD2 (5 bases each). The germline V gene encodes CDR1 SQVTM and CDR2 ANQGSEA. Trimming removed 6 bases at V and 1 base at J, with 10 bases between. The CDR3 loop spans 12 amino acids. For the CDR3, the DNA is TGCAGCGTACCTGGGGGTTCCTACGAGCAGTACTTC. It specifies CSVPGGSYEQYF.